This entry is about one TCR beta chain. Its antigen remains unknown. The sample is drawn from a study of OX40 agonist ivuxolimab in advanced cancers. Whole-study context: Past anti-PD-1, anti-PD-L1 or anti-CTLA-4 therapy was accepted, and 30% to 50% had received some. Study-wide points: Circulating CD4+ and CD8+ T cells showed clonal expansion by week 6 at 0.1 to 3.0 mg/kg.

Some clones are missing from TCRdb's copy, which holds only in-frame ones; the method was immunoSEQ multiplex PCR. The sample records around 67,000 clones, roughly nine tenths being singletons. The J segment lost 3 bases and the V segment lost 1 base, leaving 2 bases of the junction unmatched. The CDR3 is 14 residues long. Germline assignment: CDR1 LGHNA and CDR2 YNFKEQ. The chain links TRBV4-2 to TRBJ2-5; 7 positions match TRBD1. The sequence came from an adult with an advanced solid tumor such as melanoma, head and neck, liver or kidney cancer. The specimen was CD4+ or CD8+ T cells sorted from blood, collected in a trial of the OX40 agonist ivuxolimab. The DNA of the CDR3 is TGTGCCAGCAGCCAAGGGACAGGTGAAGAGACCCAGTACTTC. Translating gives CASSQGTGEETQYF.